The 22 T cell receptor beta chains below were found in one sample sequenced in a study of shared clonotypes between healthy human individuals (dated by TCRdb to 2020 to 2021). Receptor amplification or capture employed the immunoSEQ multiplex PCR assay. TCRdb re-hosts the immuneACCESS table, in-frame sequences only. Its copies lack some clones; in the studies checked, an unresolved V gene accounts for under half of them, and the cause for the rest is not known. Recorded for this sample are some 2 million clones; approximately 94% of them occurred a single time. Of the sample, about 1.1% is held by the ten largest clones. CD8 naive samples were obtained by positive selection for CCR7 among CD45RO-negative cells, yielding a CD45RA+CCR7+ population from which TemRA cells were excluded. What was sequenced was naive CD8+ T cells sorted from blood. In light of the paper, this sample's cell subset or site label describes: CD45RA+CCR7+. These receptor sequences come from a man aged 18 to 30 in good health.

This sequence joins TRBV6-5 and TRBJ2-3; possible D gene TRBD2, 6 bases. The CDR3 runs 13 residues. V lost 8 bases and J lost 5, with 14 bases in between. Germline CDR1 is MNHEY and CDR2 is SVGAGI. CDR3 sequence reads: CASWDWGVDTQYF. CDR3 nucleotide sequence: TGTGCCAGCTGGGACTGGGGGGTAGATACGCAGTATTTT.

The rearrangement uses TRBV2 and TRBJ2-3; TRBD1 matches at 8 bases. The CDR3 length is 16 residues. J gave up 0 bases and V 7 bases, and 9 bases lay outside the gene matches. The germline CDR1 and CDR2 sequences are SNHLY and FYNNEI. CDR3 sequence (DNA): TGTGCCAGCAATAAGGACAGGGCCCATAGCACAGATACGCAGTATTTT. It translates to CASNKDRAHSTDTQYF.

The chain couples TRBV28 to TRBJ2-5, with D unresolved. V shed 10 bases and J shed 4 bases, with 16 bases lying between them. The germline V gene encodes CDR1 MDHEN and CDR2 SYDVKM. The CDR3 loop spans 13 amino acids. CDR3 in DNA: TGTGCCACCCGCGGAGTTCTCGGAGAGACCCAGTACTTC. Translation: CATRGVLGETQYF. Full variable domain (remainder filled in from reference TRBV28 and TRBJ2-5): DVKVTQSSRYLVKRTGEKVFLECVQDMDHENMFWYRQDPGLGLRLIYFSYDVKMKEKGDIPEGYSVSREKKERFSLILESASTNQTSMYLCATRGVLGETQYFGPGTRLLVL.

The gene calls are TRBV19 and TRBJ1-1, with 8 bases fitting TRBD1. The CDR3 totals 16 residues. V gave up 6 bases and J gave up 0 bases; unmatched junction bases: 9. The germline gives CDR1 LNHDA, CDR2 SQIVND (reference sequence). The CDR3 DNA follows: TGTGCCAGTAGCCTACAGGGACAGGCCCTGAACACTGAAGCTTTCTTT. Its translation is CASSLQGQALNTEAFF.

Comment on this clone: Germline is not matched at one junction end, which may reflect a read error. This sample includes further DNA sequences coding for the same CDR3. The chain uses TRBV10-3 and TRBJ2-2; the match to TRBD1 covers 10 bases. CDR3 length: 15 residues. CDR1 and CDR2 (germline): ENHRY, SYGVKD. CDR3 DNA sequence: TGTGCCATCAGTGCGGACAGGGGGAACACCGGGGAGCTGTTCTTT. It codes for CAISADRGNTGELFF.

J is TRBJ2-7 and V is TRBV6-1; no reliable D call. The CDR3 contains 14 residues. Deletions cut 2 bases from V and 2 bases from J, with 10 bases between. Germline V gene lookup returns CDR1 MNHNS and CDR2 SASEGT. CDR3 sequence: CASSEMGYTYEQYF. The CDR3 bases are TGTGCCAGCAGTGAAATGGGATATACCTACGAGCAGTACTTC.

The J gene is TRBJ2-7, the V gene TRBV2; 8 bases fit TRBD1. The germline V gene encodes CDR1 SNHLY and CDR2 FYNNEI. The CDR3 contains 13 residues. V lost 6 bases and J lost 3; bases outside the gene matches: 4. As DNA, the CDR3 is TGTGCCAGCAGGAACAGGGGGAGCTACGAGCAGTACTTC. Amino acids: CASRNRGSYEQYF.

The chain combines TRBV19 with TRBJ2-7, with TRBD2 matching over 12 bases. The CDR3 has 13 amino acids. Germline V gene sequence: CDR1 LNHDA, CDR2 SQIVND (reference sequence). The trim removed 6 bases at V and 5 bases at J, leaving 2 bases unmatched. For the CDR3, the DNA is TGTGCCAGTAGCGGACTAGCGGGACACGAGCAGTACTTC. Amino acid sequence: CASSGLAGHEQYF. Together with reference TRBV19 and TRBJ2-7, the CDR3 gives the full variable domain: DGGITQSPKYLFRKEGQNVTLSCEQNLNHDAMYWYRQDPGQGLRLIYYSQIVNDFQKGDIAEGYSVSREKKESFPLTVTSAQKNPTAFYLCASSGLAGHEQYFGPGTRLTVT.

This clone was observed a single time. The chain carries TRBV27 and TRBJ2-7; the match to TRBD1 covers 8 bases. The V gene end was trimmed by 2 bases and the J gene end by 7 bases; junction bases not matched to a gene: 13. Looked up from germline, CDR1 is MNHEY and CDR2 is SMNVEV (reference sequence). The CDR3 has 16 amino acids. The CDR3 bases are TGTGCCAGCAGTTTAACCAAGGTCCAGGGGGCGTTTGAGCAGTACTTC. Its translation is CASSLTKVQGAFEQYF.

As concerns this clone: The same CDR3 is also encoded by other DNA sequences in this sample. The rearrangement joins TRBV28 to TRBJ2-2; D call uncertain. V dropped 2 bases and J dropped 6 bases, with 7 bases sitting between them. Germline assignment: CDR1 MDHEN and CDR2 SYDVKM. CDR3 length: 13 residues. CDR3 protein: CASSLTGPGELFF. The CDR3 DNA follows: TGTGCCAGCAGTTTAACGGGTCCCGGGGAGCTGTTTTTT.

V is TRBV11-2 and J is TRBJ1-1; no firm D call. The CDR3 is made up of 14 amino acids. The V end was cut by 5 bases, the J end by 0 bases, with 10 bases between. The germline V gene encodes CDR1 SGHAT and CDR2 FQNNGV. The chain's CDR3 is CASSPVNMNTEAFF. CDR3 DNA: TGTGCCAGCAGCCCAGTTAATATGAACACTGAAGCTTTCTTT.

The chain employs TRBV5-4 and TRBJ2-1; D unclear. Germline V gene lookup returns CDR1 SGHNT and CDR2 YYREEE (reference sequence). V lost 7 bases and J lost 10, with 21 bases in between. This CDR3 has 14 amino acids. CDR3 sequence (DNA): TGTGCCAGCGTTGTAGAAGGTCTGCCCGACGAGCAGTTCTTC. Protein: CASVVEGLPDEQFF.

The chain is built from TRBV2 and TRBJ1-5; D call uncertain. The germline V gene encodes CDR1 SNHLY and CDR2 FYNNEI. With 4 bases removed from V and 5 bases from J, the gap between germline ends came to 9 bases. The CDR3 covers 13 residues. The CDR3 DNA reads as TGTGCCAGCAGTGTACCCGGGTATCAGCCCCAGCATTTT. Residues: CASSVPGYQPQHF.

The V and J genes are TRBV6-5 and TRBJ2-7; D is undetermined. Germline V lookup: CDR1 MNHEY, CDR2 SVGAGI. This CDR3 comprises 14 residues. Deletions cut 5 bases from V and 3 bases from J, with 14 bases between. The CDR3, as DNA: TGTGCCAGCAGTCCCGACTCTTTCTACTACGAGCAGTACTTC. Its protein product is CASSPDSFYYEQYF.

The chain employs TRBV5-6 and TRBJ1-4; a possible D gene is TRBD1 (6 bases). CDR3 size: 13 residues. In germline, CDR1 is SGHDT, CDR2 YYEEEE. Trimming cost V 3 bases and J 8 bases, with 11 bases left between them. CDR3 amino acids: CASSYDGTEKLFF. CDR3 nucleotides: TGTGCCAGCAGCTATGACGGGACAGAAAAACTGTTTTTT.

As DNA, the CDR3 is TGTGCCAGCAGCCCCTTCGGCGGAGCAATAGGGGAGCTGTTTTTT. Translation gives CASSPFGGAIGELFF. The chain employs TRBV27 and TRBJ2-2; D gene uncertain. Trimming stripped 6 bases from V and 8 bases from J, with 19 bases between. Germline CDR1 is MNHEY and CDR2 is SMNVEV (reference sequence). The CDR3 covers 15 residues.

Comments on this clone: Other DNA sequences within the sample encode an identical CDR3. The chain carries TRBV19 and TRBJ2-7, with D perhaps TRBD1 (6 bases). This CDR3 comprises 13 residues. Germline loops: CDR1 LNHDA, CDR2 SQIVND (reference sequence). The ends were cut back, 4 bases at V and 0 bases at J, with 7 bases in the middle. In DNA, the CDR3 is TGTGCCAGTAGTAACAGGGTCTCCTACGAGCAGTACTTC. Its translation is CASSNRVSYEQYF.

This rearrangement joins TRBV29-1 to TRBJ1-2; D not resolved. Germline CDR1 reads SQVTM; CDR2 reads ANQGSEA. CDR3 length: 13 amino acids. V gave up 7 bases and J gave up 0 bases, with 12 bases separating them. The CDR3 DNA is TGCAGCGCGACGACCGGATCTAACTATGGCTACACCTTC. It specifies CSATTGSNYGYTF.

DNA for the CDR3: TGTGCCAGCAGCTATCAGGGGCTCGGCTACACCTTC. Its protein product is CASSYQGLGYTF. The V call is TRBV5-4, the J call TRBJ1-2, with D perhaps matching TRBD1 (6 bases). Per germline, CDR1 SGHNT and CDR2 YYREEE (reference sequence). Trimming stripped 3 bases from V and 8 bases from J, with 11 bases between. This CDR3 is 12 amino acids long.

The V gene is TRBV21-1, the J gene TRBJ2-4; the D segment call TRBD1 is taken from the table without a DNA check. TRBV21-1 is recorded as a pseudogene. The CDR3 has 19 residues. The CDR3 spells CASSKESDRGRLAKNIQYF. CDR3 bases: TGTGCCAGCAGCAAAGAGTCCGATAGGGGGCGATTGGCCAAAAACATTCAGTACTTC.

The CDR3, as DNA: TGTGCCAGCAGCGGGATCGTCTTGTACGAGCAGTACTTC. Protein product: CASSGIVLYEQYF. The V call is TRBV5-6, the J call TRBJ2-7; D is undetermined. The CDR3 totals 13 residues. Trimming took off 4 bases at V and 4 bases at J, with 12 bases between the two ends. The germline V gene has CDR1 SGHDT and CDR2 YYEEEE.

The rearrangement joins TRBV16 to TRBJ1-5; D ambiguous. The V end lost 2 bases, the J end lost 4 bases, and 3 bases lay between the germline ends. The germline V gene encodes CDR1 KGHSY and CDR2 FQNENV. The CDR3 totals 12 residues. CDR3 sequence reads: CASSQGNQPQHF. In DNA, the CDR3 is TGTGCCAGCAGCCAAGGAAATCAGCCCCAGCATTTT.